This T cell receptor beta chain came from a study of cytomegalovirus exposure and HLA in healthy donors. About the research overall: In an earlier analysis, 95 million to 130 million unique TCR beta sequences were found from 200 million or so T cells.

V was shortened by 6 bases and J by 3 bases, with 15 bases between the two germline ends. CDR3 length: 15 amino acids. Germline V gives CDR1 MNHNY, CDR2 SVGAGI (reference sequence). Primers included in the PCR were 60 Vbeta and 13 Jbeta primers. Profiled with immunoSEQ multiplex PCR; TCRdb holds only in-frame clones, not every one. The repertoire has around 130,000 clones, 73% of them found once; the top ten carry approximately 2.1%. Material for sequencing was PBMCs. The chain links TRBV6-6 to TRBJ1-5; D is undetermined. The receptor was isolated from a woman between 40 and 50 years old in good health and CMV-seropositive. The CDR3 spells CASRNGVNDNQPQHF. The CDR3 bases are TGTGCCAGCAGAAACGGGGTAAACGACAATCAGCCCCAGCATTTT.